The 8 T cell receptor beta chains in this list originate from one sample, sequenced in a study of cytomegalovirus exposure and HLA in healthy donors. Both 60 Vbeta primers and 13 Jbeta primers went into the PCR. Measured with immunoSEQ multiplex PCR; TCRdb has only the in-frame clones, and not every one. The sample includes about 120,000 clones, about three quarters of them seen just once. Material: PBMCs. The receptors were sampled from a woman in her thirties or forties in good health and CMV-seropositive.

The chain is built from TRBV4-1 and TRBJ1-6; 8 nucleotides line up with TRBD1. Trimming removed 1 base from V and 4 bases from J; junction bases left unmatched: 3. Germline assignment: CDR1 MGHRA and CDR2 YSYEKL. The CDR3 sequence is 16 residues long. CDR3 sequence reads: CASSQGGQGYNSPLHF. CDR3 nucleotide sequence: TGCGCCAGCAGCCAAGGAGGACAGGGTTATAATTCACCCCTCCACTTT.

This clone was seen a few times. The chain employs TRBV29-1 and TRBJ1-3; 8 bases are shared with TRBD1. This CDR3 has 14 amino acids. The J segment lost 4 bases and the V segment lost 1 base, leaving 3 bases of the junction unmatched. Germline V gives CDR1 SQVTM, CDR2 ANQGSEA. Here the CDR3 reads CSVEAGQGGNTIYF. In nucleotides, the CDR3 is TGCAGCGTTGAAGCCGGACAGGGAGGAAACACCATATATTTT.

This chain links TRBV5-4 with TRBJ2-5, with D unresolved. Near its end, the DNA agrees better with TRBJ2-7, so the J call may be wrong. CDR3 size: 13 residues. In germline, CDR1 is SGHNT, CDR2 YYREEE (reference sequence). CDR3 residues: CASSLESSYEQYF. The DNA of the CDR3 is TGTGCCAGCAGCTTGGAGAGTTCCTACGAGCAGTACTTC.

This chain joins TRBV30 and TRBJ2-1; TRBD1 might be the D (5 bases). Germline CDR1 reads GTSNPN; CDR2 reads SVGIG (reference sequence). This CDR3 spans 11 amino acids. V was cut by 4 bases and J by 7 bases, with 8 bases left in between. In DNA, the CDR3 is TGTGCCTGGAATGCAGGGAATGAGCAGTTCTTC. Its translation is CAWNAGNEQFF.

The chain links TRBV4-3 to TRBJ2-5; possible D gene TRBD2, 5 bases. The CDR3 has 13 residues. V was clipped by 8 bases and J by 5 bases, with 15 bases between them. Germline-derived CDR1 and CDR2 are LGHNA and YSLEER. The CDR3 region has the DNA TGCGCCAGCGGAGGCGGACCTGGGGAGACCCAGTACTTC. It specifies CASGGGPGETQYF.

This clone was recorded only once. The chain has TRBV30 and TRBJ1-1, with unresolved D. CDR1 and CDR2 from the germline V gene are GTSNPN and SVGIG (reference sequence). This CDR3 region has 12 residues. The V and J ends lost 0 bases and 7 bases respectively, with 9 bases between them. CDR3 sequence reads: CAWSVRSSEAFF. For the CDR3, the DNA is TGTGCCTGGAGTGTACGGTCTAGTGAAGCTTTCTTT.

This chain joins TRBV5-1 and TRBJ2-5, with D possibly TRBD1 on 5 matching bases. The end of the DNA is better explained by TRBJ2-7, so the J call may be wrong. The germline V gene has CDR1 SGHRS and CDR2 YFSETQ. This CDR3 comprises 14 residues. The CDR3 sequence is CASSLDRRSYEQYF. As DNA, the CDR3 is TGCGCCAGCAGCTTGGACAGGCGATCCTACGAGCAGTACTTC.

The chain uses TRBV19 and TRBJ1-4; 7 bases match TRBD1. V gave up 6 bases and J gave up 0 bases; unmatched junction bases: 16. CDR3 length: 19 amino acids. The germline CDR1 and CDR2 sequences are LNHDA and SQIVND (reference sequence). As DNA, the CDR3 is TGTGCCAGTAGAGGTGACAGGGCCCTAGGGGAAGCAACTAATGAAAAACTGTTTTTT. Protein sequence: CASRGDRALGEATNEKLFF. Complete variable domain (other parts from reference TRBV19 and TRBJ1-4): DGGITQSPKYLFRKEGQNVTLSCEQNLNHDAMYWYRQDPGQGLRLIYYSQIVNDFQKGDIAEGYSVSREKKESFPLTVTSAQKNPTAFYLCASRGDRALGEATNEKLFFGSGTQLSVL.